One T cell receptor (beta chain) is described in this entry. Antigen unknown. A split of CD4+ cells into CD45RA+ naive and CD45RA-negative memory subsets was performed. This entry belongs to a study of shared clonotypes between healthy human individuals. Study overall: Donors had three CD4 naive, three CD4 memory, two CD8 naive and one CD8 memory plate apiece.

Whole-study findings and limits: Sharing across a few donors was seen in roughly 5.2% of naive CD4 clonotypes. Inspection by rarefaction showed sorted-subset sequencing to be incomplete despite large depth.

Repertoires were generated with immunoSEQ multiplex PCR, while TCRdb's copy carries only in-frame clones and drops some. This sample has under 2,500,000 clones, with approximately 94% found just once. From germline, CDR1 is SNHLY and CDR2 FYNNEI. The ends lost 6 bases at V and 3 bases at J; junction bases unmatched: 7. CDR3 size: 15 residues. This chain uses TRBV2 with TRBJ1-5; TRBD1 aligns across 8 bases. The sequencing input was naive CD4+ T cells sorted from blood. This sample's subset: CD45RA+ positively selected. The TCR sequence derives from a man in his late teens or twenties in good health. Here the CDR3 reads CASRGTGGANQPQHF. CDR3 sequence (DNA): TGTGCCAGCAGAGGTACAGGGGGTGCCAATCAGCCCCAGCATTTT.